Below are 2 T cell receptor beta chains sequenced from a single sample in a study of beta chain features in type 1 diabetes. Sequencing targeted expressed TCRB transcripts, as all isolated RNA had been reverse transcribed. This table comes from immunoSEQ multiplex PCR, and its TCRdb copy is limited to in-frame clones, with some not included. The sample consists of over 700,000 clones, roughly a sixth of them appearing once. Sequenced input: naive CD4+ T cells from blood. The receptors were sampled from a young woman in good health.

This clone was recorded a few times. V usage is TRBV5-1 and J usage is TRBJ2-1, with 8 positions matching TRBD1. The CDR3 consists of 15 residues. The junction had 5 bases not matched to a gene; V was cut back by 2 bases and J by 4 bases. Germline values: CDR1 SGHRS, CDR2 YFSETQ. The CDR3: CASSFQTGDYNEQFF. DNA for the CDR3: TGCGCCAGCAGCTTTCAGACAGGGGATTACAATGAGCAGTTCTTC.

V and J are TRBV6-5 and TRBJ1-1; 9 bases align to TRBD1. CDR1 and CDR2 from the germline V gene are MNHEY and SVGAGI. The CDR3 spans 16 residues. The V segment lost 0 bases and the J segment 4 bases; nucleotides outside the gene matches: 6. The CDR3 region is CASSYSSTGGFTEAFF. The CDR3 DNA reads TGTGCCAGCAGTTACTCGTCAACAGGGGGCTTCACTGAAGCTTTCTTT.